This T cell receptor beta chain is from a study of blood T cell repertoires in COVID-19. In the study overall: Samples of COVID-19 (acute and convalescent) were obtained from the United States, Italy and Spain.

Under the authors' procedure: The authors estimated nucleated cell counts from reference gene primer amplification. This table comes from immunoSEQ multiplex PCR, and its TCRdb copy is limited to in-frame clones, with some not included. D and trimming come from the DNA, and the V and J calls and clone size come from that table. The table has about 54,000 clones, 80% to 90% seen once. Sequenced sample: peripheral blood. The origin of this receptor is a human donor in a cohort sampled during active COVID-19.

The CDR3 sequence: CASSLDPPGVRNEQFF. The CDR3 DNA reads as TGTGCCAGCAGCTTAGATCCCCCAGGGGTTCGCAATGAGCAGTTCTTC. The rearrangement joins TRBV7-3 to TRBJ2-1; D perhaps matches TRBD1 (6 bases). The CDR3 is 16 amino acids. V lost 2 bases and J 6 bases, leaving 17 bases between the germline ends. The germline CDR1 and CDR2 sequences are SGHTA and FQGTGA.